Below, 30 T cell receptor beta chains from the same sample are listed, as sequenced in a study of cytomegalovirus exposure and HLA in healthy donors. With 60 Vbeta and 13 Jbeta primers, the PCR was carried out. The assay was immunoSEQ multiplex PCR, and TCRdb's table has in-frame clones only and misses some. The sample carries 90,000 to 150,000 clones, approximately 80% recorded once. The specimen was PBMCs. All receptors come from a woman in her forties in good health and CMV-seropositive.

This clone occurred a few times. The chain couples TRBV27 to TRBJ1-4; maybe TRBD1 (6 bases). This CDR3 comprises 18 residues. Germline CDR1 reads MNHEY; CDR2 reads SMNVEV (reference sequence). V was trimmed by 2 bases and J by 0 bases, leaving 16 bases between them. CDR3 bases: TGTGCCAGCAGTTTAGGGTGGGGACAAGAAGCAACTAATGAAAAACTGTTTTTT. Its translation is CASSLGWGQEATNEKLFF.

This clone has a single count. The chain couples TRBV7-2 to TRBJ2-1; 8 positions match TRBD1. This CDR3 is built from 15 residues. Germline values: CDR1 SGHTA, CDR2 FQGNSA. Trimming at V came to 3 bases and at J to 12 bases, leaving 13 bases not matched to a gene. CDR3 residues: CASSFRGTGAAWQFF. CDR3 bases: TGTGCCAGCAGCTTCCGGGGGACAGGTGCCGCGTGGCAGTTCTTC.

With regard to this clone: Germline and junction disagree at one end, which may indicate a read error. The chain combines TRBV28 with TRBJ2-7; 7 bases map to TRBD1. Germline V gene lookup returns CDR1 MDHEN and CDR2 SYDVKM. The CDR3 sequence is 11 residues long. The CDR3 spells CASSLQDRKDF. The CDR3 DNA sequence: TGTGCCAGCAGTTTACAGGACAGGAAGGACTTC.

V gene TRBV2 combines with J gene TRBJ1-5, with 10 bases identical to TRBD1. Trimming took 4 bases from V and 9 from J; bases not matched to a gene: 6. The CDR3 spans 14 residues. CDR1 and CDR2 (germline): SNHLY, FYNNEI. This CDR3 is CASSGDRGSGPQHF. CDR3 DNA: TGTGCCAGCAGTGGGGACAGGGGATCGGGGCCCCAGCATTTT.

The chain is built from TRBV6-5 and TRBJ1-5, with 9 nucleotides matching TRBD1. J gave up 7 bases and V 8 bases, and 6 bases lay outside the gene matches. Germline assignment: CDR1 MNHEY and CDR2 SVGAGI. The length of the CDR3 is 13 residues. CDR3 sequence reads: CASAGTGIQPQHF. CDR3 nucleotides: TGTGCCAGCGCCGGGACAGGGATCCAGCCCCAGCATTTT.

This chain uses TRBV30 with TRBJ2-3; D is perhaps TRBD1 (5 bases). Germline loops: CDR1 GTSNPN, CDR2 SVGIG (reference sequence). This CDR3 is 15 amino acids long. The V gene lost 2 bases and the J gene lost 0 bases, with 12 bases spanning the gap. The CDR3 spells CAWSLDSTSTDTQYF. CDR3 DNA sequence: TGTGCCTGGAGTCTAGACAGTACTAGCACAGATACGCAGTATTTT.

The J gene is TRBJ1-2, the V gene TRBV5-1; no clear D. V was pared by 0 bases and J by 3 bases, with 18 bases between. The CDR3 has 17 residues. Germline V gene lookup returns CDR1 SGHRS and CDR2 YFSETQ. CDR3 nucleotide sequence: TGCGCCAGCAGCTTGGAGGTCAGCCAGCCCGGGGACTATGGCTACACCTTC. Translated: CASSLEVSQPGDYGYTF.

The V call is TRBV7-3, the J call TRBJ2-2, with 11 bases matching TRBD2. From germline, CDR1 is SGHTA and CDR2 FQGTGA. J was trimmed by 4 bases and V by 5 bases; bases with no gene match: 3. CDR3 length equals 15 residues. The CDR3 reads CASSPGLAGTGELFF. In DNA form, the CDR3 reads TGTGCCAGCAGCCCAGGACTAGCGGGCACCGGGGAGCTGTTTTTT.

CDR3 sequence: CASSGGTASNTGELFF. For the CDR3, the DNA is TGCGCCAGCAGCGGTGGAACAGCTTCGAACACCGGGGAGCTGTTTTTT. The rearrangement uses TRBV5-1 and TRBJ2-2, with no clear D. The germline V and J ends were trimmed by 4 bases and 0 bases, with 13 bases remaining between them. The CDR3 is made up of 16 amino acids. The germline V gene has CDR1 SGHRS and CDR2 YFSETQ.

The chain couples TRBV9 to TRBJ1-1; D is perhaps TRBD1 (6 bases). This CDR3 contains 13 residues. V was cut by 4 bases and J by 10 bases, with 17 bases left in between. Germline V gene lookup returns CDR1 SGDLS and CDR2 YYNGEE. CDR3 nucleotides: TGTGCCAGCAGCCCCGGGGGGGGCCCCGGAGCTTTCTTT. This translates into CASSPGGGPGAFF.

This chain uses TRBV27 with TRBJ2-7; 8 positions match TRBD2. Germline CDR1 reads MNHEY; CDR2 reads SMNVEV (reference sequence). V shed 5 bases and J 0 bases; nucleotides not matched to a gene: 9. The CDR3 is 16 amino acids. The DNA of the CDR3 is TGTGCCAGCAGTCCCCGGGGGGGTTCGAGCTCCTACGAGCAGTACTTC. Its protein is CASSPRGGSSSYEQYF.

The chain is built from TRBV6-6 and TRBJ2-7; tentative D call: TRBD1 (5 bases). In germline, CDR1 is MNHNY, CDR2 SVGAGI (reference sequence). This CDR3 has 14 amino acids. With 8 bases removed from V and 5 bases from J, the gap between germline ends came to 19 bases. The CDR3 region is CASGVQGRANEQYF. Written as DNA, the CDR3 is TGTGCCAGCGGTGTCCAGGGTCGCGCCAACGAGCAGTACTTC.

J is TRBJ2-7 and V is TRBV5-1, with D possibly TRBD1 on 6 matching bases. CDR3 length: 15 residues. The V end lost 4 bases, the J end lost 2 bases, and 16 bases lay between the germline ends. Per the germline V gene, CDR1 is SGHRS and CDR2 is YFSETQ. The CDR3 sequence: CASSPAAGEPYEQYF. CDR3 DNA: TGCGCCAGCAGCCCCGCGGCAGGGGAACCCTACGAGCAGTACTTC.

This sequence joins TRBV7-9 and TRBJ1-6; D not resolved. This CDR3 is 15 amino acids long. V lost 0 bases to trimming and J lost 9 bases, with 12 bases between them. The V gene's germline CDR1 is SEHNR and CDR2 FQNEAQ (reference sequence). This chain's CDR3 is CASSLAIQAGSPLHF. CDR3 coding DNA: TGTGCCAGCAGCTTAGCGATCCAGGCTGGTTCACCCCTCCACTTT.

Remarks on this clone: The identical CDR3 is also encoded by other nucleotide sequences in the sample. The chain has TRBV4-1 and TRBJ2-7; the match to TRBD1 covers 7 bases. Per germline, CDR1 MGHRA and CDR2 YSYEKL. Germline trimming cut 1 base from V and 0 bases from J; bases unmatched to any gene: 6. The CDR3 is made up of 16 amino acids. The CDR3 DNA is TGCGCCAGCAGCCAAGGAGGGGGCCGAGGCTCCTACGAGCAGTACTTC. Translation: CASSQGGGRGSYEQYF.

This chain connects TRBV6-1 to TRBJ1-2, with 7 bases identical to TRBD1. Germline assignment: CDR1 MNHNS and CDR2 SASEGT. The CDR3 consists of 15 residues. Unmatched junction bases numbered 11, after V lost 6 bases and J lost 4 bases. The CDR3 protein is CASSPDRDPLYGYTF. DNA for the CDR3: TGTGCCAGCAGCCCCGACAGGGATCCCCTCTATGGCTACACCTTC.

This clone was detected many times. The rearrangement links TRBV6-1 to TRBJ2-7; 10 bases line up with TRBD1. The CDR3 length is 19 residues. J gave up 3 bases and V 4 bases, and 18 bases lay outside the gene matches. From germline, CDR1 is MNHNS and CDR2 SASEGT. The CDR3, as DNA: TGTGCCAGCAGTGGAATGAACCGGGACAGGGGCGTTAACTACTACGAGCAGTACTTC. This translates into CASSGMNRDRGVNYYEQYF.

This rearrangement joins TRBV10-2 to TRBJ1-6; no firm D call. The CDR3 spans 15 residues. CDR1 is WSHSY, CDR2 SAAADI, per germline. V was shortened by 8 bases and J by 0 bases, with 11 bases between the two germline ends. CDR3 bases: TGCGCCAGCGACCGCTCTAGCTCCTATAATTCACCCCTCCACTTT. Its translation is CASDRSSSYNSPLHF.

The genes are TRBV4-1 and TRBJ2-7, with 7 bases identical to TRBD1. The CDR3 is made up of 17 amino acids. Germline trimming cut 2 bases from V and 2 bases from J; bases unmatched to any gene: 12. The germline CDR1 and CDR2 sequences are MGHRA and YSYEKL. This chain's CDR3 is CASSQPVRGQLTYEQYF. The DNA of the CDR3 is TGCGCCAGCAGCCAACCGGTTAGGGGACAGCTAACCTACGAGCAGTACTTC.

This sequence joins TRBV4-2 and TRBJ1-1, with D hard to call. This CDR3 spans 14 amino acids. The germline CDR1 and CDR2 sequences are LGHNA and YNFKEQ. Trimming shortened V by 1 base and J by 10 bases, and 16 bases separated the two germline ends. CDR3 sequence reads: CASSQGPEGSLAFF. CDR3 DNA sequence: TGTGCCAGCAGCCAAGGGCCTGAGGGTAGCTTAGCTTTCTTT.

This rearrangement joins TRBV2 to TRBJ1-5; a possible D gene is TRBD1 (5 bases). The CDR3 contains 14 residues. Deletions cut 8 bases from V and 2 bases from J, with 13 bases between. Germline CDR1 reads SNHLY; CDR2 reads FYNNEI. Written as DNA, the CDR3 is TGTGCCAGCTTAAGCGGGGCTCGCAATCAGCCCCAGCATTTT. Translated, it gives CASLSGARNQPQHF.

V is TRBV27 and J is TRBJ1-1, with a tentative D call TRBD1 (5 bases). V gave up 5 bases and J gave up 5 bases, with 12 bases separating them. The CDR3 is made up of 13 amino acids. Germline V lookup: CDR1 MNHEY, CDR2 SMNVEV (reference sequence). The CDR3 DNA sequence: TGTGCCAGCAGTGTCCGACAGTTAACTGAAGCTTTCTTT. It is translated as CASSVRQLTEAFF.

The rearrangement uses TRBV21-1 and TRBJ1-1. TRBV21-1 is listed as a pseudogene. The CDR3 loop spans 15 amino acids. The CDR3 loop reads CASSKGSHPNTEAFF. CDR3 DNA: TGTGCCAGCAGCAAAGGTAGCCACCCGAACACTGAAGCTTTCTTT.

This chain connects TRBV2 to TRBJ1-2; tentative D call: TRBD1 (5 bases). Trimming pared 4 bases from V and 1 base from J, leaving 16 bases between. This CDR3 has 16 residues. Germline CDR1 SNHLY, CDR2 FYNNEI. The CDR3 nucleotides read TGTGCCAGCAGTGGACAAGGGGTTGGTGATAACTATGGCTACACCTTC. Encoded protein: CASSGQGVGDNYGYTF.

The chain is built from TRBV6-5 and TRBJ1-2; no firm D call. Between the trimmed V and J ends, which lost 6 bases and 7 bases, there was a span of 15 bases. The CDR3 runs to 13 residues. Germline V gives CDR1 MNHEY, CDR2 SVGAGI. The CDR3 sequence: CASRRESRSGYTF. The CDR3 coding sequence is TGTGCCAGCAGACGGGAGTCGAGGAGTGGCTACACCTTC.

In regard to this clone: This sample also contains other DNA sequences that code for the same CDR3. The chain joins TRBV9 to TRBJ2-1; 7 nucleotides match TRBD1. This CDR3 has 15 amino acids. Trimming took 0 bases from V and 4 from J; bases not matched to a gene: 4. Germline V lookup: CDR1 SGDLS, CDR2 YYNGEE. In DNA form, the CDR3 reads TGTGCCAGCAGCGTAGATGGGACAGATTACAATGAGCAGTTCTTC. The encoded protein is CASSVDGTDYNEQFF.

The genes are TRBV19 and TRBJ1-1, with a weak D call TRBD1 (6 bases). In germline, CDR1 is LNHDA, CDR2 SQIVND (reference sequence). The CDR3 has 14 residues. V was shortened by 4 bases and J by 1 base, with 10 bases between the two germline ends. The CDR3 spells CASSRGQSNTEAFF. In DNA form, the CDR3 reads TGTGCCAGTAGTAGGGGGCAGTCGAACACTGAAGCTTTCTTT.

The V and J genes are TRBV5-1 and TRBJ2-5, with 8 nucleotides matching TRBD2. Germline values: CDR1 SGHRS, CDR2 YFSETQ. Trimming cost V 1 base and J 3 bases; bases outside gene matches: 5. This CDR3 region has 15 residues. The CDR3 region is CASSLSGGSEETQYF. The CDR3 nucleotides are TGCGCCAGCAGCTTGAGCGGGGGATCGGAAGAGACCCAGTACTTC.

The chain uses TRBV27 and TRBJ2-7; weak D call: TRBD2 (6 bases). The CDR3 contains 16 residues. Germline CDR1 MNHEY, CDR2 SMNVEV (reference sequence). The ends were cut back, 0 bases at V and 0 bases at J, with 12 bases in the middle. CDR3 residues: CASSLSEGLSSYEQYF. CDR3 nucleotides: TGTGCCAGCAGTTTATCGGAGGGCTTAAGCTCCTACGAGCAGTACTTC.

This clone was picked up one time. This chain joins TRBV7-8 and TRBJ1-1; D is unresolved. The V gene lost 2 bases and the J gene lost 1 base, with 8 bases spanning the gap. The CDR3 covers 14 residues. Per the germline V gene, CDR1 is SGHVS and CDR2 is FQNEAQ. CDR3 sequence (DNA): TGTGCCAGCAGCTTACAGACACGGAACACTGAAGCTTTCTTT. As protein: CASSLQTRNTEAFF.